One sample yielded the 10 T cell receptor beta chains listed below, sequenced in a study of blood T cells in healthy people across ages. Then a second PCR, running roughly 7 to 12 cycles, was carried out with a sample-barcoded 5' primer and a J-beta primer mix. One entry per CDR3 protein results from TCRdb running MiXCR on the 5' RACE reads. The table includes some 860,000 distinct CDR3 sequences, just over 55% detected once. Sequenced: blood. All receptors come from a man aged 35-49 years in good health.

The J gene is TRBJ2-5, the V gene TRBV6-6; 7 bases fit TRBD2. This CDR3 comprises 12 residues. Germline assignment: CDR1 MNHNY and CDR2 SVGAGI (reference sequence). V dropped 5 bases and J dropped 11; count of bases not matched to a gene: 8. Here the CDR3 DNA reads TGTGCCAGCAGTGGAGGGAGGGATGAGCAGTACTTC. The encoded protein is CASSGGRDEQYF.

The chain joins TRBV3-1 to TRBJ2-7; no reliable D call. TRBJ2-5 matches the DNA end more closely, so the J call is doubtful. The CDR3 spans 15 residues. Per germline, CDR1 LGHDT and CDR2 YNNKEL (reference sequence). CDR3 sequence (DNA): TGTGCCAGCAGCCAAGATTGGGCTAGTCTGGAGACCCAGTACTTC. Translating gives CASSQDWASLETQYF.

The chain couples TRBV6-6 to TRBJ1-3; 7 bases match TRBD1. CDR3 size: 17 residues. From germline, CDR1 is MNHNY and CDR2 SVGAGI (reference sequence). V gave up 5 bases and J gave up 3 bases; unmatched junction bases: 13. The CDR3 here is CASSTIPETGRGNTIYF. CDR3 coding DNA: TGTGCCAGCAGTACCATTCCCGAGACAGGGCGTGGAAACACCATATATTTT.

This rearrangement joins TRBV5-6 to TRBJ2-1; 8 nucleotides align to TRBD2. The germline V gene has CDR1 SGHDT and CDR2 YYEEEE. The V and J ends lost 0 bases and 4 bases, in that order; junction bases with no gene match: 3. The CDR3 sequence is 15 residues long. The chain's CDR3 is CASSLGTSRYNEQFF. CDR3 in DNA: TGTGCCAGCAGCTTGGGGACTAGCAGGTACAATGAGCAGTTCTTC.

The rearrangement links TRBV5-1 to TRBJ2-1, with 14 bases fitting TRBD2. Trimming at V came to 0 bases and at J to 4 bases, leaving 3 bases not matched to a gene. Germline V gene lookup returns CDR1 SGHRS and CDR2 YFSETQ. The CDR3 consists of 17 residues. The CDR3 coding sequence is TGCGCCAGCAGCTTGGATGGACTAGCGGGGGGATACAATGAGCAGTTCTTC. Protein sequence: CASSLDGLAGGYNEQFF.

The V gene is TRBV7-6, the J gene TRBJ2-5; D not resolved. Trimming shortened V by 1 base and J by 2 bases, and 32 bases separated the two germline ends. CDR3 length: 22 amino acids. Germline V gives CDR1 SGHVS, CDR2 FNYEAQ. The DNA for the CDR3 is TGTGCCAGCAGCTTAGACGCCCCGGGTTTACCGGGTGGGGTACCGTTTCAAGAGACCCAGTACTTC. Its translation: CASSLDAPGLPGGVPFQETQYF.

The rearrangement links TRBV21-1 to TRBJ2-1; no DNA check was done on the table's D call, TRBD1. TRBV21-1 is a recognized pseudogene. The CDR3 sequence is 13 residues long. CDR3 sequence reads: CASSTRVYNEQFF. The CDR3 region has the DNA TGTGCCAGCAGCACCAGGGTTTACAATGAGCAGTTCTTC.

V gene TRBV20-1 combines with J gene TRBJ2-4, with TRBD2 matching 8 bases. The DNA end is a closer match to TRBJ2-5, so the J assignment may be wrong. The CDR3 totals 12 residues. The germline CDR1 and CDR2 sequences are DFQATT and SNEGSKA (reference sequence). In nucleotides, the CDR3 is TGCAGTGCCCGGACTAGCAAAGAGACCCAGTACTTC. Translating gives CSARTSKETQYF.

This chain uses TRBV30 with TRBJ2-1, with D possibly being TRBD2 (5 bases). Germline CDR1 and CDR2: GTSNPN and SVGIG (reference sequence). V lost 1 base and J 4 bases, leaving 11 bases between the germline ends. The CDR3 runs 14 residues. Here the CDR3 reads CAWSGRGLYNEQFF. CDR3 sequence (DNA): TGTGCCTGGAGTGGAAGAGGACTTTACAATGAGCAGTTCTTC.

The chain carries TRBV20-1 and TRBJ2-1, with TRBD2 matching 9 bases. This CDR3 is 14 amino acids long. The germline V gene encodes CDR1 DFQATT and CDR2 SNEGSKA (reference sequence). J was trimmed by 4 bases and V by 3 bases; bases with no gene match: 4. CDR3 nucleotide sequence: TGCAGTGCTAGGACTAGCGGAATATACAATGAGCAGTTCTTC. Its protein product is CSARTSGIYNEQFF.